One sample yielded the 27 T cell receptor beta chains listed below, sequenced in a study of T cell responses to AZD1222 COVID-19 vaccine. TCRdb's table, derived via immunoSEQ multiplex PCR, lists solely in-frame clones and lacks some. Among 130,000 or so clones, about 88% were seen once, and the ten largest hold 25% to 30%. The material sequenced was peripheral blood, taken on day 0 of AZD1222 vaccination. The receptors stem from an adult in good health.

The CDR3 sequence is CASSYGDSRAQYF. CDR3 nucleotides: TGTGCCAGCAGTTACGGTGACAGCCGCGCCCAGTACTTC. This chain joins TRBV6-2 or TRBV6-3 and TRBJ2-7, with D possibly matching TRBD1 (5 bases). The germline gives CDR1 MNHEY, CDR2 SVGEGT. Between the trimmed V and J ends, which lost 2 bases and 10 bases, there was a span of 15 bases. The CDR3 has 13 amino acids.

This sequence joins TRBV28 and TRBJ2-3; TRBD2 agrees at 11 bases. The V segment lost 6 bases and the J segment 3 bases; nucleotides outside the gene matches: 8. The CDR3 covers 16 residues. CDR1 and CDR2 from the germline V gene are MDHEN and SYDVKM. The CDR3 sequence is CASSQGLADLTDTQYF. The CDR3 DNA reads as TGTGCCAGCAGCCAGGGACTAGCGGATCTTACAGATACGCAGTATTTT. The full variable domain, in which reference TRBV28 and TRBJ2-3 provide the parts outside the CDR3, is DVKVTQSSRYLVKRTGEKVFLECVQDMDHENMFWYRQDPGLGLRLIYFSYDVKMKEKGDIPEGYSVSREKKERFSLILESASTNQTSMYLCASSQGLADLTDTQYFGPGTRLTVL.

Only a few counts were recorded for this clone. This chain joins TRBV5-6 and TRBJ1-6; D might be TRBD1 (5 bases). This CDR3 spans 15 amino acids. Trimming took 0 bases from V and 8 from J, leaving 12 bases between them. Per the germline V gene, CDR1 is SGHDT and CDR2 is YYEEEE. CDR3 protein: CASSLAGGNDSPLHF. The CDR3 DNA sequence: TGTGCCAGCAGCTTGGCGGGGGGGAATGATTCACCCCTCCACTTT.

The genes are TRBV10-3 and TRBJ2-7, with 8 bases identical to TRBD2. V trimming: 5 bases; J trimming: 2 bases; junction bases outside the gene matches: 5. Germline assignment: CDR1 ENHRY and CDR2 SYGVKD. The length of the CDR3 is 14 residues. CDR3 nucleotide sequence: TGTGCCATCAGTCGGCGGGAGGCGCCCTACGAGCAGTACTTC. Translating it yields CAISRREAPYEQYF.

The chain uses TRBV5-1 and TRBJ1-2; 8 bases fit TRBD1. Trimming cost V 5 bases and J 3 bases; bases outside gene matches: 6. This CDR3 comprises 14 residues. Germline CDR1 is SGHRS and CDR2 is YFSETQ. The CDR3 DNA reads as TGCGCCAGCAGGTCACAGGGGGAGGACTATGGCTACACCTTC. Translation gives CASRSQGEDYGYTF.

J is TRBJ2-5 and V is TRBV25-1; TRBD1 aligns across 9 bases. CDR3 size: 16 residues. Per the germline V gene, CDR1 is MGHDK and CDR2 is SYGVNS. V lost 3 bases and J lost 2; bases outside the gene matches: 7. CDR3 in DNA: TGTGCCAGCAGTGATCTTGGGACAGGGAAACAAGAGACCCAGTACTTC. Its translation: CASSDLGTGKQETQYF.

This chain uses TRBV5-1 with TRBJ2-7, with 10 bases identical to TRBD1. From germline, CDR1 is SGHRS and CDR2 YFSETQ. With 4 bases clipped from V and 2 bases from J, the junction kept 3 bases outside the gene matches. The CDR3 consists of 14 residues. CDR3 DNA: TGCGCCAGCAGCCGGGACAGGGGCACCTACGAGCAGTACTTC. This sequence encodes CASSRDRGTYEQYF.

This rearrangement joins TRBV2 to TRBJ1-1; weak D call: TRBD1 (5 bases). The CDR3 is 15 residues long. V lost 6 bases and J 0 bases, leaving 14 bases between the germline ends. Germline V lookup: CDR1 SNHLY, CDR2 FYNNEI. Here the CDR3 DNA reads TGTGCCAGCAGGGCCGGGGGAGCGTTGAACACTGAAGCTTTCTTT. Translating it yields CASRAGGALNTEAFF.

This chain joins TRBV14 and TRBJ1-1, with no clear D. The germline CDR1 and CDR2 sequences are SGHDN and FVKESK. V gave up 0 bases and J gave up 5 bases, with 16 bases separating them. The CDR3 length is 16 residues. CDR3 sequence: CASSQELGLPRTEAFF. The CDR3 DNA follows: TGTGCCAGCAGCCAAGAATTAGGCCTACCGAGGACTGAAGCTTTCTTT. The entire variable domain, with the rest obtained from reference TRBV14 and TRBJ1-1, is as follows: EAGVTQFPSHSVIEKGQTVTLRCDPISGHDNLYWYRRVMGKEIKFLLHFVKESKQDESGMPNNRFLAERTGGTYSTLKVQPAELEDSGVYFCASSQELGLPRTEAFFGQGTRLTVV.

The CDR3 region has the DNA TGTGCCACCAGCAACGGACGGGGCACTGAAGCTTTCTTT. This sequence encodes CATSNGRGTEAFF. The V gene is TRBV15, the J gene TRBJ1-1, with no clear D. The V and J ends lost 4 bases and 4 bases respectively, with 10 bases between them. This CDR3 is built from 13 residues. The germline V gene encodes CDR1 LNHNV and CDR2 YYDKDF (reference sequence).

J is TRBJ2-3 and V is TRBV7-2; 7 bases fit TRBD2. The V gene end was trimmed by 1 base and the J gene end by 1 base; junction bases not matched to a gene: 5. The CDR3 length is 16 residues. CDR1 is SGHTA, CDR2 FQGNSA, per germline. CDR3 protein: CASSLVLAGGTDTQYF. CDR3 sequence (DNA): TGTGCCAGCAGCTTAGTTCTGGCGGGAGGCACAGATACGCAGTATTTT.

V usage is TRBV30 and J usage is TRBJ1-1; D gene uncertain. In germline, CDR1 is GTSNPN, CDR2 SVGIG (reference sequence). V shed 1 base and J shed 1 base, with 7 bases lying between them. CDR3 length equals 13 residues. The CDR3: CAWSGGPNTEAFF. The CDR3 coding sequence is TGTGCCTGGAGTGGTGGGCCGAACACTGAAGCTTTCTTT.

Here the CDR3 DNA reads TGTGCCAGCAGTTGCAACCCGGGACAGTGCTATGGCTACACCTTC. This gives the protein CASSCNPGQCYGYTF. The chain uses TRBV6-5 and TRBJ1-2; 7 bases are a match to TRBD1. CDR1 and CDR2 (germline): MNHEY, SVGAGI. The CDR3 loop spans 15 amino acids. V shed 4 bases, J shed 4 bases, and the junction held 9 bases outside the gene matches.

The V call is TRBV6-5, the J call TRBJ2-3, with 9 bases that match TRBD1. The V and J ends lost 6 bases and 5 bases, in that order; junction bases with no gene match: 6. Germline V gives CDR1 MNHEY, CDR2 SVGAGI. CDR3 length: 14 residues. CDR3 protein: CASRYGQGLDTQYF. In nucleotides, the CDR3 is TGTGCCAGCAGATACGGACAGGGGTTAGATACGCAGTATTTT.

The genes are TRBV18 and TRBJ2-3; weak D call: TRBD1 (6 bases). CDR1 is KGHSH and CDR2 is LQKENI in the germline V gene. Trimming took 3 bases from V and 3 from J, leaving 16 bases between them. The CDR3 has 16 amino acids. Written as DNA, the CDR3 is TGTGCCAGCTCACCGTTAGGGGGAGATGGTACAGATACGCAGTATTTT. Translating it yields CASSPLGGDGTDTQYF.

The chain uses TRBV30 and TRBJ2-7, with a possible D match to TRBD2 (6 bases). The ends were cut back, 8 bases at V and 8 bases at J, with 22 bases in the middle. The length of the CDR3 is 13 residues. Germline CDR1 reads GTSNPN; CDR2 reads SVGIG (reference sequence). CDR3 residues: CARSGLPDWKQYF. The CDR3 coding sequence is TGTGCCCGTTCCGGACTACCCGACTGGAAGCAGTACTTC.

The chain recombines TRBV7-8 with TRBJ1-3, with D tentatively TRBD1 (6 bases). Trimming took off 5 bases at V and 3 bases at J, with 11 bases between the two ends. The CDR3 has 14 residues. Germline lookup yields CDR1 SGHVS and CDR2 FQNEAQ. DNA for the CDR3: TGTGCCAGCAGCCCGAGGGGGGTTGGAAACACCATATATTTT. It is translated as CASSPRGVGNTIYF.

CDR3: CASDDASSYEQYF. The CDR3 coding sequence is TGTGCCAGCGACGACGCTAGCTCCTACGAGCAGTACTTC. This chain joins TRBV7-9 and TRBJ2-7; D gene ambiguous. Trimming removed 8 bases at V and 0 bases at J, with 11 bases between. The germline CDR1 and CDR2 sequences are SEHNR and FQNEAQ (reference sequence). CDR3 length equals 13 residues.

The chain uses TRBV9 and TRBJ1-3, with TRBD1 identical over 7 bases. This CDR3 has 17 residues. Per the germline V gene, CDR1 is SGDLS and CDR2 is YYNGEE. The trim removed 4 bases at V and 2 bases at J, leaving 12 bases unmatched. Here the CDR3 DNA reads TGTGCCAGCAGCATCGGTGGGGCCACAGGGGCTGGAAACACCATATATTTT. Translation gives CASSIGGATGAGNTIYF.

V usage is TRBV7-2 and J usage is TRBJ1-3; D ambiguous. CDR1 SGHTA and CDR2 FQGNSA come from the germline V gene. CDR3 length equals 15 residues. V was shortened by 1 base and J by 2 bases, with 9 bases between the two germline ends. CDR3: CASSLDPGPGNTIYF. The DNA of the CDR3 is TGTGCCAGCAGCTTAGACCCCGGGCCTGGAAACACCATATATTTT.

The V and J genes are TRBV10-2 and TRBJ2-5; either TRBD1 or TRBD2 may fit D (5 bases each). CDR1 and CDR2 (germline): WSHSY, SAAADI. The CDR3 is 13 amino acids. Trimming left V 6 bases short and J 5 bases short, with 13 bases between. DNA for the CDR3: TGCGCCAGCAGCCTCGCCGGGGCCGAGACCCAGTACTTC. Translating gives CASSLAGAETQYF.

V and J are TRBV2 and TRBJ2-7, with 8 bases aligning to TRBD1. Trimming at V came to 8 bases and at J to 5 bases, leaving 11 bases not matched to a gene. Germline CDR1 SNHLY, CDR2 FYNNEI. The CDR3 sequence is 14 residues long. This chain's CDR3 is CASGGQGFNHEQYF. The CDR3 nucleotides are TGTGCCAGCGGCGGACAGGGTTTTAACCACGAGCAGTACTTC.

This clone was detected a few times. DNA for the CDR3: TGTGCCAGCAGTTTATATGGCTTACGCTCTGGGGCCAACGTCCTGACTTTC. It specifies CASSLYGLRSGANVLTF. V gene TRBV28 combines with J gene TRBJ2-6, with D uncertain. Germline CDR1 reads MDHEN; CDR2 reads SYDVKM. The V end was cut by 1 base, the J end by 0 bases, with 10 bases between. CDR3 size: 17 residues.

The gene calls are TRBV6-1 and TRBJ2-1; a possible D gene is TRBD1 (6 bases). The V end was cut by 2 bases, the J end by 2 bases, with 10 bases between. Germline V gene lookup returns CDR1 MNHNS and CDR2 SASEGT. This CDR3 region has 15 residues. The CDR3 DNA reads as TGTGCCAGCAGTGAATTCCAGGGGACCTACAATGAGCAGTTCTTC. Encoded protein: CASSEFQGTYNEQFF.

The chain is built from TRBV7-8 and TRBJ1-2; D not resolved. The germline V gene encodes CDR1 SGHVS and CDR2 FQNEAQ. The CDR3 runs 15 residues. V lost 0 bases and J 3 bases, leaving 11 bases between the germline ends. In DNA form, the CDR3 reads TGTGCCAGCAGCTTAGCTGGAGGAATTGACTATGGCTACACCTTC. This sequence encodes CASSLAGGIDYGYTF.

The chain has TRBV6-5 and TRBJ2-1; no firm D call. Trimming took 8 bases from V and 4 from J, leaving 6 bases between them. The CDR3 consists of 11 residues. The germline V gene has CDR1 MNHEY and CDR2 SVGAGI. In DNA, the CDR3 is TGTGCCAGCGATCCTTACAATGAGCAGTTCTTC. Protein: CASDPYNEQFF.

V is TRBV15 and J is TRBJ2-7; no clear D gene. Looked up from germline, CDR1 is LNHNV and CDR2 is YYDKDF (reference sequence). This CDR3 has 14 residues. V lost 3 bases, J lost 1 base, and 10 bases lay in between. This chain's CDR3 is CATSRDLVSYEQYF. CDR3 bases: TGTGCCACCAGCAGGGACCTAGTTTCCTACGAGCAGTACTTC.